The 23 T cell receptor beta chains given below trace back to one sample, sequenced in a study of T cells in women clearing cervical HPV infection. Measured with immunoSEQ multiplex PCR; TCRdb has only the in-frame clones, and not every one. The sample's table shows about 30,000 clones. Specimen: blood buffy coat. The receptors derive from a woman between 18 and 69 years old with a cervical HPV16 infection that either progressed to CIN3+ or cleared (not recorded which).

To note about this clone: The DNA ends 3 residues before the CDR3 does, and the rest of the CDR3 is filled in from the germline J gene. V and J are TRBV7-9 and TRBJ2-7; possible D gene TRBD1, 6 bases. The CDR3 covers 12 residues. The germline V gene encodes CDR1 SEHNR and CDR2 FQNEAQ (reference sequence). Trimming cost V 4 bases and J 5 bases, with 9 bases left between them. The CDR3 DNA, read in part, is TGTGCCAGCAGCTCCCAGGGGAACGAG. It translates to CASSSQGNE. The full CDR3 reads CASSSQGNEQYF.

For this clone: The sequence runs out 3 residues before the end of the CDR3; the remainder is reconstructed from the germline J gene. This chain uses TRBV7-3 with TRBJ2-5; D is possibly TRBD2 (7 bases). The V and J ends lost 2 bases and 5 bases respectively, with 12 bases between them. This CDR3 region has 14 residues. Germline loops: CDR1 SGHTA, CDR2 FQGTGA. The CDR3: CASSLGGGGETQYF. The CDR3 DNA, read in part, is TGTGCCAGCAGCTTAGGCGGGGGCGGGGAGACC.

As to this clone: With the read ending 3 residues before the CDR3 end, the germline J gene is used to fill in that end. J is TRBJ2-7 and V is TRBV10-3, with D perhaps matching TRBD2 (5 bases). Germline assignment: CDR1 ENHRY and CDR2 SYGVKD. The CDR3 has 15 residues. With 3 bases removed from V and 3 bases from J, the gap between germline ends came to 15 bases. Partial CDR3 DNA: TGTGCCATCAGTGAAGTGGGCGACTATGGCTACGAG. Translation: CAISEVGDYGYE. The CDR3 reads in full as CAISEVGDYGYEQYF.

As to this clone: From the germline J gene comes the end of the CDR3, since the read stops 3 residues before it. This chain links TRBV19 with TRBJ2-1; tentative D call: TRBD2 (6 bases). V was shortened by 4 bases and J by 3 bases, with 13 bases between the two germline ends. CDR1 and CDR2 from the germline V gene are LNHDA and SQIVND (reference sequence). This CDR3 spans 15 amino acids. The CDR3 is CASSSRDSGYNEQFF. CDR3 DNA (partial): TGTGCCAGTAGTAGTCGGGACTCGGGCTACAATGAG.

The CDR3 loop reads CASSQEPTGATYGYTF. The CDR3 DNA, read in part, is TGCGCCAGCAGCCAAGAGCCCACAGGGGCTACCTATGGC. The chain links TRBV4-1 to TRBJ1-2, with 7 positions matching TRBD1. The read finishes 3 residues shy of the CDR3 end, and the germline J gene is used to complete it. This CDR3 spans 16 amino acids. V lost 0 bases, J lost 4 bases, and 8 bases stayed unmatched. Germline V CDR1 and CDR2: MGHRA, YSYEKL.

Notes on this clone: The CDR3 is cut off 3 residues early in the read; its end comes from the germline J gene. The genes are TRBV5-1 and TRBJ2-1; D gene uncertain. Trimming shortened V by 1 base and J by 0 bases, and 8 bases separated the two germline ends. CDR1 is SGHRS and CDR2 is YFSETQ in the germline V gene. The CDR3 totals 15 residues. The part of the CDR3 DNA that was read is TGCGCCAGCAGCTTGAACCCCAGCTCCTACAATGAG. Its protein is CASSLNPSSYNE. The entire CDR3 protein is CASSLNPSSYNEQFF.

Points on this clone: The read halts 3 residues ahead of the CDR3 end, with the missing end drawn from the germline J gene. V usage is TRBV28 and J usage is TRBJ2-5; 12 nucleotides match TRBD2. The junction had 6 bases not matched to a gene; V was cut back by 6 bases and J by 1 base. Germline V gene data show CDR1 as MDHEN and CDR2 as SYDVKM. The CDR3 is 16 amino acids. The CDR3 bases that were read are TGTGCCAGCAGAATAGGGACTAGCGGGTTCCAAGAGACC. Its protein product is CASRIGTSGFQET. The entire CDR3 reads CASRIGTSGFQETQYF.

About this clone: The read terminates 3 residues before the CDR3 end, so the remaining end is supplied by the germline J gene. The chain carries TRBV12-3 or TRBV12-4 and TRBJ1-6; TRBD1 aligns across 7 bases. The trim removed 7 bases at V and 10 bases at J, leaving 7 bases unmatched. This CDR3 region has 13 residues. The sequenced CDR3 bases are TGTGCCAGCACCGACAGGGATGGGTCACCC. Protein product: CASTDRDGSP. The whole CDR3 is CASTDRDGSPLHF.

Note on this clone: The read falls 3 residues short of the CDR3 end, and the missing part is taken from the germline J gene. V is TRBV4-2 and J is TRBJ1-1; 8 bases line up with TRBD1. The CDR3 spans 18 residues. Trimming took 4 bases from V and 3 from J; bases not matched to a gene: 16. Germline CDR1 LGHNA, CDR2 YNFKEQ. This CDR3 is CASSPYRTGLIEDTEAFF. CDR3 DNA, as far as it was read: TGTGCCAGCAGCCCCTATCGGACAGGGCTAATTGAGGACACTGAA.

Turning to this clone: The CDR3 end falls 3 residues outside the read, so it is completed with the germline J gene. V is TRBV7-7 and J is TRBJ2-5; 12 bases are a match to TRBD2. This CDR3 has 17 residues. The germline CDR1 and CDR2 sequences are SSHAT and FNYEAQ (reference sequence). Unmatched junction bases numbered 8, after V lost 1 base and J lost 5 bases. CDR3: CASSLESSGGVLETQYF. The CDR3 bases that were read are TGTGCCAGCAGCTTAGAATCTAGCGGGGGGGTGTTGGAGACC.

Comment on this clone: The read falls 3 residues short of the CDR3 end, and the missing part is taken from the germline J gene. J is TRBJ1-6 and V is TRBV2; D perhaps matches TRBD1 (6 bases). The V gene's germline CDR1 is SNHLY and CDR2 FYNNEI. There are 16 residues in the CDR3. Trimming took off 7 bases at V and 0 bases at J, with 13 bases between the two ends. The DNA read from the CDR3 is TGTGCCAGCATCGTAGACAGGAGCTCCTATAATTCACCC. Protein product: CASIVDRSSYNSP. The CDR3 as a whole reads CASIVDRSSYNSPLHF.

Points on this clone: The CDR3 end is not reached by the read, which stops 3 residues before it; the germline J gene fills it in. The chain carries TRBV5-1 and TRBJ2-5, with TRBD1 matching 7 bases. CDR3 length: 18 amino acids. V lost 0 bases and J lost 5; bases outside the gene matches: 16. CDR1 is SGHRS, CDR2 YFSETQ, per germline. This chain's CDR3 is CASSLALTGIGSRETQYF. The covered CDR3 bases are TGCGCCAGCAGCTTGGCCCTGACAGGGATTGGTTCTCGGGAGACC.

Notes on this clone: The read terminates 3 residues before the CDR3 end, so the remaining end is supplied by the germline J gene. The rearrangement uses TRBV5-6 and TRBJ2-7, with D perhaps matching TRBD1 (6 bases). V was cut by 3 bases and J by 4 bases, with 11 bases left in between. CDR3 length equals 13 residues. The germline V gene has CDR1 SGHDT and CDR2 YYEEEE. The CDR3 loop is CASSSGVSYEQYF. The covered CDR3 bases are TGTGCCAGCAGCTCAGGGGTTTCGTACGAG.

On this clone: The read falls 3 residues short of the CDR3 end, and the missing part is taken from the germline J gene. The rearrangement joins TRBV20-1 to TRBJ2-7; tentatively, D is TRBD1 (5 bases). The length of the CDR3 is 15 residues. CDR1 DFQATT and CDR2 SNEGSKA come from the germline V gene (reference sequence). V was trimmed by 1 base and J by 2 bases, leaving 15 bases between them. The sequenced CDR3 bases are TGCAGTGCTAGAGCAAAAGCGACAGCTACCTACGAG. This sequence encodes CSARAKATATYE. The CDR3 reads in full as CSARAKATATYEQYF.

Worth noting for this clone: The read ends 3 residues shy of where the CDR3 ends; the end is completed using the germline J gene. V and J are TRBV29-1 and TRBJ2-7, with 14 nucleotides matching TRBD2. CDR3 size: 18 residues. CDR1 is SQVTM and CDR2 is ANQGSEA in the germline V gene. V was clipped by 5 bases and J by 0 bases; unmatched bases: 12. The CDR3 loop reads CSVKIGWGLAGDSYEQYF. The sequenced CDR3 bases are TGCAGCGTTAAGATCGGGTGGGGACTAGCGGGGGACTCCTACGAG.

On this clone itself: The read falls 3 residues short of the CDR3 end, and the missing part is taken from the germline J gene. V usage is TRBV20-1 and J usage is TRBJ1-3, with TRBD1 matching over 12 bases. The V segment lost 5 bases and the J segment 7 bases; nucleotides outside the gene matches: 12. The CDR3 covers 16 residues. Germline V gives CDR1 DFQATT, CDR2 SNEGSKA (reference sequence). Partial CDR3 DNA: TGCAGTGCTCATATTCGGGACAGGGGGCTTCGGAACACC. Its protein is CSAHIRDRGLRNT. The full CDR3 protein reads CSAHIRDRGLRNTIYF.

Note on this clone: The DNA ends 3 residues before the CDR3 does, and the rest of the CDR3 is filled in from the germline J gene. V is TRBV19 and J is TRBJ2-7; D may be TRBD1 or TRBD2 (5 bases each). From germline, CDR1 is LNHDA and CDR2 SQIVND (reference sequence). V lost 5 bases and J lost 3, with 14 bases in between. The CDR3 has 14 amino acids. The CDR3 spells CASSLVAGSYEQYF. Partial CDR3 DNA: TGTGCCAGTAGTCTCGTGGCAGGGAGCTACGAG.

About this clone: The sequence runs out 3 residues before the end of the CDR3; the remainder is reconstructed from the germline J gene. V is TRBV19 and J is TRBJ2-7; D might be TRBD2 (5 bases). Germline loops: CDR1 LNHDA, CDR2 SQIVND (reference sequence). V shed 8 bases and J shed 5 bases, with 19 bases lying between them. This CDR3 has 14 residues. The sequenced part of the CDR3 DNA is TGTGCCAGTTGCGAGGGTCAGGAGGAGGACGAG. Amino acids: CASCEGQEEDE. The full CDR3 sequence reads CASCEGQEEDEQYF. Combining the CDR3 with reference TRBV19 and TRBJ2-7 gives the whole variable domain DGGITQSPKYLFRKEGQNVTLSCEQNLNHDAMYWYRQDPGQGLRLIYYSQIVNDFQKGDIAEGYSVSREKKESFPLTVTSAQKNPTAFYLCASCEGQEEDEQYFGPGTRLTVT.

On this clone: The read finishes 3 residues shy of the CDR3 end, and the germline J gene is used to complete it. This chain joins TRBV4-2 and TRBJ1-1; D may be TRBD1 (5 bases). V was trimmed by 0 bases and J by 0 bases, leaving 11 bases between them. This CDR3 comprises 16 residues. Germline-derived CDR1 and CDR2 are LGHNA and YNFKEQ. CDR3 loop: CASSQESGGMNTEAFF. Partial CDR3 DNA: TGTGCCAGCAGCCAAGAATCGGGGGGAATGAACACTGAA.

Worth noting for this clone: The read terminates 3 residues ahead of where the CDR3 ends, so the germline J gene completes it. The chain recombines TRBV29-1 with TRBJ2-7; D is possibly TRBD2 (7 bases). The germline V gene encodes CDR1 SQVTM and CDR2 ANQGSEA. The length of the CDR3 is 13 residues. Trimming stripped 6 bases from V and 2 bases from J, with 14 bases between. The CDR3 loop is CSVQGGSAYEQYF. The DNA read from the CDR3 is TGCAGCGTACAGGGAGGGAGCGCCTACGAG.

Note on this clone: The read stops 3 residues short of the end of the CDR3; the missing end is completed from the germline J gene. This chain connects TRBV24-1 to TRBJ2-3; D is undetermined. The ends were cut back, 1 base at V and 5 bases at J, with 12 bases in the middle. Germline CDR1 is KGHDR and CDR2 is SFDVKD. The CDR3 contains 15 residues. Partial CDR3 DNA: TGTGCCACCAGTGATTTTAGAGCTGGTGTAGATACG. It specifies CATSDFRAGVDT. The entire CDR3 sequence reads CATSDFRAGVDTQYF.

The CDR3 sequence: CASSHPLSSTDTQYF. The CDR3 bases that were read are TGTGCCAGCAGCCACCCTCTATCTTCCACAGATACG. This chain uses TRBV7-2 with TRBJ2-3; D is ambiguous. Coverage ceases 3 residues before the CDR3 finishes, and the germline J gene fills in the end. Per the germline V gene, CDR1 is SGHTA and CDR2 is FQGNSA. V lost 5 bases, J lost 2 bases, and 14 bases lay in between. The CDR3 is 15 residues long.

For this clone: The read halts 3 residues ahead of the CDR3 end, with the missing end drawn from the germline J gene. The chain couples TRBV12-5 to TRBJ2-1; TRBD2 matches 9 bases. V lost 2 bases to trimming and J lost 9 bases; unmatched junction nucleotides: 8. This CDR3 contains 15 residues. The V gene's germline CDR1 is LGHNT and CDR2 FRNRAP. The CDR3 spells CASGLFAGGQVEQFF. CDR3 DNA, as far as it was read: TGTGCTAGTGGTTTGTTTGCGGGGGGGCAAGTTGAG.